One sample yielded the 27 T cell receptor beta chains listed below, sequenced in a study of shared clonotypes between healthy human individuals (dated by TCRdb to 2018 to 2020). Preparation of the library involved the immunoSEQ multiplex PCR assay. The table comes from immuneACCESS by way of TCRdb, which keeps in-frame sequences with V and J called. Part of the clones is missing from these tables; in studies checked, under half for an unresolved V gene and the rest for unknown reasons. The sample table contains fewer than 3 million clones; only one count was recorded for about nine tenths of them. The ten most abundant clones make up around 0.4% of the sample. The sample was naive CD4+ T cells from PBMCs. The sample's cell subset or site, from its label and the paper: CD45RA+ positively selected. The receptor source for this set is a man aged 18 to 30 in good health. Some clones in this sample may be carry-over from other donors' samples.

DNA of the CDR3: TGTGCCACCAGCAGCTCAGGTGGGGGGGCTTACTACGAGCAGTACTTC. This gives the protein CATSSSGGGAYYEQYF. The chain uses TRBV15 and TRBJ2-7; TRBD2 might be the D (7 bases). This CDR3 is built from 16 residues. CDR1 LNHNV and CDR2 YYDKDF come from the germline V gene (reference sequence). V was shortened by 3 bases and J by 3 bases, with 18 bases between the two germline ends.

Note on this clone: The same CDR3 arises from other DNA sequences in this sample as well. Here the CDR3 reads CASSQDRSSYEQYF. The CDR3 bases are TGCGCCAGCAGCCAAGATAGGAGCTCCTACGAGCAGTACTTC. This rearrangement joins TRBV4-3 to TRBJ2-7; D is unclear. With 0 bases removed from V and 0 bases from J, the gap between germline ends came to 6 bases. The CDR3 is made up of 14 amino acids. From germline, CDR1 is LGHNA and CDR2 YSLEER.

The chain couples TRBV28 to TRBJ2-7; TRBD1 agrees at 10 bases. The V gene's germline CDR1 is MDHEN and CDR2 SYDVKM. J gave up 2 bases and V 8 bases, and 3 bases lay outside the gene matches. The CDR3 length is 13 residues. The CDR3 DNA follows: TGTGCCAGCGGGGACAGGGGTCCCTACGAGCAGTACTTC. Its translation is CASGDRGPYEQYF.

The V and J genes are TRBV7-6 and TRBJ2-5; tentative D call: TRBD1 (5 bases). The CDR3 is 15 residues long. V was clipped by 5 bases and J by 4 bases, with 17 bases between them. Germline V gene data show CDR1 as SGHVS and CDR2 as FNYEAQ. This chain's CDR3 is CASSLIPSGSETQYF. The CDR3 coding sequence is TGTGCCAGCAGCCTAATACCTTCAGGGTCAGAGACCCAGTACTTC.

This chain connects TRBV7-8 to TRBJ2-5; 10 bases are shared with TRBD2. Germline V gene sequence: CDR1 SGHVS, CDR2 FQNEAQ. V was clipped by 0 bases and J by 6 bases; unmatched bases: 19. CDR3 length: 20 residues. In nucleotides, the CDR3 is TGTGCCAGCAGCTTAGCGGTTACGAGACTCCTAGCGGGAGAAAGAAAGACCCAGTACTTC. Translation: CASSLAVTRLLAGERKTQYF.

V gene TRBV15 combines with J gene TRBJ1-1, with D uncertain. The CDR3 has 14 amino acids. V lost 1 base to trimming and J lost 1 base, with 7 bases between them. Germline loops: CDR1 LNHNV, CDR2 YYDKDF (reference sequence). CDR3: CATSRVAANTEAFF. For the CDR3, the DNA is TGTGCCACCAGCAGAGTGGCAGCGAACACTGAAGCTTTCTTT.

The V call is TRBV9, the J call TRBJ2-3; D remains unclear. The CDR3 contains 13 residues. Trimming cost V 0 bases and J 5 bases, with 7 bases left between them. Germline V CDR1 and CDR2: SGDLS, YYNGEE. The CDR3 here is CASSVDLEDTQYF. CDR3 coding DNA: TGTGCCAGCAGCGTAGATTTGGAAGATACGCAGTATTTT.

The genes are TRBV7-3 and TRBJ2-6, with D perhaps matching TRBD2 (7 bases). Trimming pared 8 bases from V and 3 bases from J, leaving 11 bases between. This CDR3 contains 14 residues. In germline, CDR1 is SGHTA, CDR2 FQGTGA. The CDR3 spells CASRGAGGANVLTF. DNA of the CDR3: TGTGCCAGCCGGGGGGCCGGTGGGGCCAACGTCCTGACTTTC.

DNA of the CDR3: TGTGCCAGCAGCTCGCAGTCCGGTAGTGAGCAGTTCTTC. This codes for CASSSQSGSEQFF. The chain combines TRBV7-2 with TRBJ2-1; D not resolved. Trimming cost V 4 bases and J 9 bases, with 13 bases left between them. The CDR3 has 13 residues. Germline-derived CDR1 and CDR2 are SGHTA and FQGNSA.

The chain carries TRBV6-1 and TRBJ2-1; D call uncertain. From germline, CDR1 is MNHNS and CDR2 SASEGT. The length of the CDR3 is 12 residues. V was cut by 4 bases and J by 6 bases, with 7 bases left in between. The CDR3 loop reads CASSGQVNEQFF. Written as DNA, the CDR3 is TGTGCCAGCAGTGGCCAGGTCAATGAGCAGTTCTTC.

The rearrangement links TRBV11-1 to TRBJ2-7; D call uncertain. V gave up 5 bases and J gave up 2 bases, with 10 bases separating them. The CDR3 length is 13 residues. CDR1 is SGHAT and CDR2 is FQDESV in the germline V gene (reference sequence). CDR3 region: CASSARQAYEQYF. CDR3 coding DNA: TGTGCCAGCAGCGCCAGACAAGCCTACGAGCAGTACTTC.

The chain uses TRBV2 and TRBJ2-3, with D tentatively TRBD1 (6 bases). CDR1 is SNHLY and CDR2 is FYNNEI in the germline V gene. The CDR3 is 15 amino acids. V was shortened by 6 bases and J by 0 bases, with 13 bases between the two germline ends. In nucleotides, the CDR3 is TGTGCCAGCAGCCCCGACAGGCAGAGCACAGATACGCAGTATTTT. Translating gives CASSPDRQSTDTQYF.

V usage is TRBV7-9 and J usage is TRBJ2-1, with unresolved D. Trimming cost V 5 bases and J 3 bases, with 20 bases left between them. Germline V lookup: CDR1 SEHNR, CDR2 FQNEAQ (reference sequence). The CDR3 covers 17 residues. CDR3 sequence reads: CASSIQKGIRNYNEQFF. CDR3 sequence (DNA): TGTGCCAGCAGCATTCAAAAGGGAATACGAAACTACAATGAGCAGTTCTTC. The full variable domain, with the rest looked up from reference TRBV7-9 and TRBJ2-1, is DTGVSQNPRHKITKRGQNVTFRCDPISEHNRLYWYRQTLGQGPEFLTYFQNEAQLEKSRLLSDRFSAERPKGSFSTLEIQRTEQGDSAMYLCASSIQKGIRNYNEQFFGPGTRLTVL.

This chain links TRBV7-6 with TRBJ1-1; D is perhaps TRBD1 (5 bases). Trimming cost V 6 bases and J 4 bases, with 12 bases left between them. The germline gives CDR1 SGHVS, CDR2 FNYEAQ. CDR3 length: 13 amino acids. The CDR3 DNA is TGTGCCAGCAGTTCCGTTGGGGGCACTGAAGCTTTCTTT. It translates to CASSSVGGTEAFF.

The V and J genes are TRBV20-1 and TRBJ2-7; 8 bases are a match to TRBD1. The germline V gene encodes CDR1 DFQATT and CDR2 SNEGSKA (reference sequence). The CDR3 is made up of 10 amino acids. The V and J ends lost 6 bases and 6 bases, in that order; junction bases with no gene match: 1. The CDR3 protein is CSATGAEQYF. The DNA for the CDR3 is TGCAGTGCGACAGGGGCCGAGCAGTACTTC.

CDR3 in amino acids: CASSLAQEGYTF. DNA for the CDR3: TGTGCCAGCAGCTTAGCCCAGGAAGGCTACACCTTC. The chain couples TRBV7-9 to TRBJ1-2; no clear D gene. Germline lookup yields CDR1 SEHNR and CDR2 FQNEAQ (reference sequence). Trimming pared 0 bases from V and 8 bases from J, leaving 7 bases between. The CDR3 totals 12 residues. Based on the CDR3 plus reference TRBV7-9 and TRBJ1-2, the full variable domain is DTGVSQNPRHKITKRGQNVTFRCDPISEHNRLYWYRQTLGQGPEFLTYFQNEAQLEKSRLLSDRFSAERPKGSFSTLEIQRTEQGDSAMYLCASSLAQEGYTFGSGTRLTVV.

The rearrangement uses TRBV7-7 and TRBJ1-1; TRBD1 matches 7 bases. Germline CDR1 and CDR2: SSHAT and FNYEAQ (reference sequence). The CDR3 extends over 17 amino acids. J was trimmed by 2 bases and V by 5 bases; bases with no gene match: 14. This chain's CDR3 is CASSRLQGVNINTEAFF. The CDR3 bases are TGTGCCAGCAGCCGCCTTCAGGGGGTCAACATTAACACTGAAGCTTTCTTT.

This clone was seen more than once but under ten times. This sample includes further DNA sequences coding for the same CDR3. CDR3 region: CASRLNTEAFF. CDR3 nucleotides: TGTGCCAGCAGACTCAACACTGAAGCTTTCTTT. This chain joins TRBV28 and TRBJ1-1; D gene uncertain. The CDR3 is made up of 11 amino acids. Trimming removed 6 bases from V and 2 bases from J, with 4 bases in between. The V gene's germline CDR1 is MDHEN and CDR2 SYDVKM.

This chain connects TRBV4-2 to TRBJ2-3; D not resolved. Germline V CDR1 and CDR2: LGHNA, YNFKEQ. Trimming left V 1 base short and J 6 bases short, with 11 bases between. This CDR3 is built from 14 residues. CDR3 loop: CASSQALRFDTQYF. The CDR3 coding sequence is TGTGCCAGCAGCCAAGCCCTCCGGTTCGATACGCAGTATTTT.

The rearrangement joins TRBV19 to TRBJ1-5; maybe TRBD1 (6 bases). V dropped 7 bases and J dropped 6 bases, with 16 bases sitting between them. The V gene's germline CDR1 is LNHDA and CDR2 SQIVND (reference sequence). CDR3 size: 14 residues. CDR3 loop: CASTSGGGAQPQHF. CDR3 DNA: TGTGCCAGTACCTCCGGGGGGGGCGCTCAGCCCCAGCATTTT.

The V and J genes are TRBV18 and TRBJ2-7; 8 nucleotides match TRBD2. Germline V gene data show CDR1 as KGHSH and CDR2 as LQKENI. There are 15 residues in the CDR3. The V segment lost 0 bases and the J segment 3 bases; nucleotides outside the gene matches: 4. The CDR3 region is CASSPPTSEGYEQYF. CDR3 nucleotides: TGTGCCAGCTCACCACCGACTAGCGAGGGCTACGAGCAGTACTTC.

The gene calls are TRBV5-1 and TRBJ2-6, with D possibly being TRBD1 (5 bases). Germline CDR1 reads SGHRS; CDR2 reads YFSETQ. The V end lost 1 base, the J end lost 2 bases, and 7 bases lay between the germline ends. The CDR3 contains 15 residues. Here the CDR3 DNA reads TGCGCCAGCAGCTTGCAGGGCCCTGGGGCCAACGTCCTGACTTTC. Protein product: CASSLQGPGANVLTF.

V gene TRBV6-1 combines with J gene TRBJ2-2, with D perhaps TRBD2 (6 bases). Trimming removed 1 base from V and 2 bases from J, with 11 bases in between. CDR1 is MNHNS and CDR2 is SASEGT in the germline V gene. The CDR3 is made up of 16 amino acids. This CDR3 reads CASSEEGGINTGELFF. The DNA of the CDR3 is TGTGCCAGCAGTGAAGAGGGCGGGATAAACACCGGGGAGCTGTTTTTT.

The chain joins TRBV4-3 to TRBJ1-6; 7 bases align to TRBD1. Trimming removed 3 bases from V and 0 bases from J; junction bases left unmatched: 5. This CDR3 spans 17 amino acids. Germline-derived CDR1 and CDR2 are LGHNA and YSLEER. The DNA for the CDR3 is TGCGCCAGCAGCCAGGAACAGGGGAGCTCCTATAATTCACCCCTCCACTTT. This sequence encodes CASSQEQGSSYNSPLHF.

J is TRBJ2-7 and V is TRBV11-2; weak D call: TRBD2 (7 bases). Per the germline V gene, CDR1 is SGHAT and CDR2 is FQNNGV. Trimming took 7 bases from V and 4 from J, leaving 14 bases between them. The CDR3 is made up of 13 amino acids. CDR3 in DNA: TGTGCCAGCACCAGGAGGGGGGGTTACGAGCAGTACTTC. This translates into CASTRRGGYEQYF.

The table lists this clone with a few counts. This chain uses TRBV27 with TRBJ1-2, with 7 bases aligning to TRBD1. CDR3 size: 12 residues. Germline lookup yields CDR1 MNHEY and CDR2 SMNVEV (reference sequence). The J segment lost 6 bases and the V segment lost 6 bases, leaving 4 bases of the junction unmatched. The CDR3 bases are TGTGCCAGCAGAGGGGACAGTCATGGCTACACCTTC. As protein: CASRGDSHGYTF.

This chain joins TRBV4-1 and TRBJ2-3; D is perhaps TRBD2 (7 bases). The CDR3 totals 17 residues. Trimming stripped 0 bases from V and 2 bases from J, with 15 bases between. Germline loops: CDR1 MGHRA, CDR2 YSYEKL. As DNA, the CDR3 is TGCGCCAGCAGCCAAGAGGGGGGCGGGAGCAACACAGATACGCAGTATTTT. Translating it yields CASSQEGGGSNTDTQYF.